Here is one TCR beta chain with its context. What it recognizes is unknown. V lost 3 bases and J lost 3, with 5 bases in between. This CDR3 comprises 12 residues. This entry is derived from a study of response to subunit inactivated influenza vaccine. Study findings and constraints: Only a handful of new T cells, the authors suggested, are recruited with each seasonal influenza vaccination.

In TCRdb, the RT-PCR reads were re-called with MiXCR into one record per CDR3 protein. The sample has 500,000 to 550,000 distinct CDR3 sequences, under 8.5% seen once. The source was PBMCs from blood, collected around 25 months after vaccination. The sequence was collected from a man aged 45 to 70 who received an inactivated influenza vaccine. The rearrangement links TRBV12-3 or TRBV12-4 to TRBJ1-2; the D is unclear. This CDR3 is CASSFVDYGYTF. The CDR3, as DNA: TGTGCCAGCAGTTTCGTTGACTATGGCTACACCTTC.